A selection of T cell receptor beta chains follows, all from one sample in a study of blood T cell repertoires in COVID-19. Measured with immunoSEQ multiplex PCR; TCRdb has only the in-frame clones, and not every one. The data contain fewer than 85,000 clones, approximately 74% of them singletons. The sample was peripheral blood. These receptors came from a human donor with acute or convalescent COVID-19. The donor label of this sample is uncertain. The CDR3 runs from the conserved cysteine through the conserved F or W. The D gene is left open where the match is weak. Clone size appears in some rows only: once, few, many, or a class for an expanded clone.

v_call	d_call	clone_size	j_call	cdr3_aa	cdr3_nt
TRBV28	NA	few	TRBJ1-3	CASKGRPGAGAGNTIYF	TGTGCCAGCAAGGGTCGCCCAGGGGCCGGAGCTGGAAACACCATATATTTT
TRBV6-5	TRBD1	NA	TRBJ1-2	CASSYDSTGTGGGYTF	TGTGCCAGCAGTTACGACAGCACCGGGACAGGGGGTGGCTACACCTTC
TRBV28	TRBD2	few	TRBJ2-5	CASSFLSGGRETQYF	TGTGCCAGCAGTTTTTTGAGCGGGGGGCGGGAGACCCAGTACTTC
TRBV12-3/TRBV12-4	TRBD2	NA	TRBJ2-7	CASSRGLEVGQYF	TGTGCCAGCAGCCGGGGACTAGAAGTCGGGCAGTACTTC
TRBV5-1	TRBD1	NA	TRBJ1-4	CASSQTGSGEKLFF	TGCGCCAGCAGCCAGACAGGGTCGGGTGAAAAACTGTTTTTT
TRBV7-9	NA	NA	TRBJ1-2	CASSSLGGGAYGYTF	TGTGCCAGCAGCTCCCTGGGGGGGGGCGCCTATGGCTACACCTTC
TRBV2	TRBD1	few	TRBJ1-2	CANNRGGGTF	TGTGCCAACAACAGGGGAGGAGGCACCTTC
TRBV2	NA	NA	TRBJ2-1	CASSRDSDEQFF	TGTGCCAGCAGCCGTGACAGCGATGAGCAGTTCTTC
TRBV19	NA	once	TRBJ1-1	CASSPRALFEAFF	TGTGCCAGTAGTCCCAGGGCCCTATTTGAAGCTTTCTTT
TRBV6-5	TRBD1	NA	TRBJ1-2	CASSQGGRGGYTF	TGTGCCAGCAGCCAAGGGGGCCGGGGTGGCTACACCTTC
TRBV27	TRBD1	NA	TRBJ1-2	CASSTTGTGWGYGYTF	TGTGCCAGCAGTACTACCGGGACAGGGTGGGGCTATGGCTACACCTTC
TRBV7-3	NA	NA	TRBJ2-2	CASSDNTGELFF	TGTGCCAGCAGCGACAATACCGGGGAGCTGTTTTTT
TRBV28	NA	NA	TRBJ1-2	CASSRTAGGYTF	TGTGCCAGCAGCAGGACGGCGGGCGGCTACACCTTC